These 7 T cell receptor beta chains originate from one sample sequenced in a study of T cell repertoires in cytomegalovirus infection. Antigen specificity for these receptors is unknown. Via MiXCR, TCRdb re-called the reads, giving one row per CDR3 protein. The repertoire holds a few hundred thousand distinct CDR3 sequences, around 40% seen once, with 48% in the top ten. Sample: cultured PBMCs, taken from culture after CMV antigen stimulation. All receptors derive from a human donor in good health (CMV status not recorded). Some clones in this sample may be carry-over from other donors' samples.

This clonotype was seen a handful of times. The chain uses TRBV7-8 and TRBJ1-2; unclear D gene. Looked up from germline, CDR1 is SGHVS and CDR2 is FQNEAQ. Trimming pared 3 bases from V and 8 bases from J, leaving 13 bases between. This CDR3 comprises 13 residues. The CDR3 DNA reads TGTGCCAGCAGCTTGGAGGAACGTGGAGGCTACACCTTC. Translation gives CASSLEERGGYTF.

CDR3 bases: TGTGCCAGCAGGGGATGGGACAGGTCTAATGAAAAACTGTTTTTT. Translated: CASRGWDRSNEKLFF. The genes are TRBV6-6 and TRBJ1-4, with 8 nucleotides matching TRBD1. The germline V gene has CDR1 MNHNY and CDR2 SVGAGI (reference sequence). The CDR3 contains 15 residues. Trimming cost V 6 bases and J 3 bases; bases outside gene matches: 6.

The chain has TRBV12-3 or TRBV12-4 and TRBJ1-2; D is ambiguous. The CDR3 loop spans 16 amino acids. The germline V and J ends were trimmed by 2 bases and 0 bases, with 13 bases remaining between them. In DNA, the CDR3 is TGTGCCAGCAGTTTAACCCTGATCAGGACTAACTATGGCTACACCTTC. Translation: CASSLTLIRTNYGYTF.

V usage is TRBV29-1 and J usage is TRBJ1-1; no reliable D call. The CDR3 is 10 residues long. The germline V gene encodes CDR1 SQVTM and CDR2 ANQGSEA. V was trimmed by 7 bases and J by 5 bases, leaving 8 bases between them. The CDR3 sequence is CSGTSTEAFF. In nucleotides, the CDR3 is TGCAGCGGCACAAGTACTGAAGCTTTCTTT.

This chain uses TRBV7-6 with TRBJ2-2, with D maybe TRBD1 (5 bases). The CDR3 is made up of 14 amino acids. The V end lost 5 bases, the J end lost 2 bases, and 9 bases lay between the germline ends. Germline CDR1 is SGHVS and CDR2 is FNYEAQ. This CDR3 reads CASSRQINTGELFF. In nucleotides, the CDR3 is TGTGCCAGCAGCCGACAGATTAACACCGGGGAGCTGTTTTTT.

This clonotype showed up just a few times. V usage is TRBV7-8 and J usage is TRBJ1-1, with no clear D. The length of the CDR3 is 13 residues. Deletions cut 1 base from V and 4 bases from J, with 7 bases between. Per the germline V gene, CDR1 is SGHVS and CDR2 is FQNEAQ. The CDR3 DNA is TGTGCCAGCAGCTTAGTTTCGGCCACTGAAGCTTTCTTT. This translates into CASSLVSATEAFF.

J is TRBJ2-2 and V is TRBV6-2 or TRBV6-3, with 7 bases identical to TRBD1. J was trimmed by 6 bases and V by 7 bases; bases with no gene match: 2. Germline V gene data show CDR1 as MNHEY and CDR2 as SVGEGT. The length of the CDR3 is 12 residues. Here the CDR3 reads CASIQGSGELFF. In DNA form, the CDR3 reads TGTGCCAGCATACAGGGGTCCGGGGAGCTGTTTTTT.